This TCR beta chain was identified during a study of blood T cell repertoires in COVID-19 (dated by TCRdb to 2018 to 2020). Describing the broader study: Samples covering the acute and convalescent phases of COVID-19 were provided by collaborators in the United States, Italy and Spain. The material from the prospective study consisted of cDNA or gDNA derived from T cells, B-cell-depleted T cells, or PBMCs. Deeply sampled blood TCRbeta repertoires from subjects exposed to, actively infected with, or recovered from COVID-19 were included in the dataset. The repertoires were released in a freely available public database intended as a resource for research on the immune response to SARS-CoV-2. Samples were obtained from the ongoing ImmuneRACE study (first 160 participants) and from 1,254 subjects provided by 6 global collaborators. A de-identified subject ID, COVID-19 status, age in years and sex were almost always included in the sample metadata. Where available, HLA class I and class II types were taken from metadata supplied by the sample provider and were not determined by assay-based typing.

Whole blood was collected in K2EDTA tubes by collaborating institutions according to the institutions' own protocols. Collaborator samples were shipped for TCRbeta analysis as frozen whole blood, isolated PBMCs, or DNA extracted from either sample type. About this clone: Its antigen remains unidentified. One base away there is no much larger clone; base qualities are not given.

From cysteine to phenylalanine, the CDR3 is 16 amino acids long. The entry retains the CDR3 DNA only, 48 bases that are in frame from base 1. The junction shows trimming of 5 bases on V and 0 bases on J, plus 16 bases between the germline ends. The germline V gene (reference sequence) gives CDR1 as LNHDA and CDR2 as SQIVND. The full study reports these points: The amount of clinical and demographic metadata varied by source and participant and was provided uncurated.

TCRbeta CDR3 regions were amplified from genomic DNA by means of the immunoSEQ Assay, a bias-controlled multiplex PCR. Regarding the original processing steps: The number of nucleated cells in each sample was estimated by amplification of reference gene primers within the assay. Sequence reads were collapsed and filtered to measure the absolute abundance of every unique TCRbeta CDR3 rearrangement. Productive Simpson clonality was computed per sample as the square root of Simpson's diversity index over productive rearrangements. Here the immuneACCESS table is served through TCRdb, limited to in-frame sequences with V and J called. Missing clones are a known gap in these copies; in checked studies unresolved V genes cover under half, and the rest lacks a known reason. For V, J and clone size, that table is used; D and trimming come from the DNA. The sample has 300,000 to 350,000 clones on record, around 83% of them singletons. 2.5% to 3% of the sample rests with the top ten.

This receptor chain uses TRBV19 and TRBJ1-1; no D gene is confidently identified. This TCR was recovered from a man in his thirties or forties with active or convalescent COVID-19. The sample consisted of peripheral blood. The CDR3 has the sequence CASSPQENTVNTEAFF. The nucleotide sequence is given as TGTGCCAGTAGTCCCCAAGAAAACACAGTGAACACTGAAGCTTTCTTT.